These T cell receptor beta chains were read from a single sample in a study of cytomegalovirus exposure and HLA in healthy donors. Profiled with immunoSEQ multiplex PCR; TCRdb holds only in-frame clones, not every one. The sample records 100,000 to 150,000 clones, 70% to 85% being singletons. Sequencing was done on a sample of PBMCs. The source of these receptors is a man in his fifties or sixties in good health and CMV-seronegative. Both conserved end residues are part of each CDR3. D genes are given only for firm matches. Size is omitted from some rows. Given values are once, few, many or a class for expanded clones.

d_call: NA; clone_size: NA; j_call: TRBJ2-3; v_call: TRBV2; cdr3_nt: TGTGCCAGCACCTTGGGCAGGGGATTTGTGGATACGCAGTATTTT; cdr3_aa: CASTLGRGFVDTQYF
d_call: TRBD1; clone_size: NA; j_call: TRBJ2-2; v_call: TRBV7-2; cdr3_nt: TGTGCCAGCAGCTTGAGGGACAGGGGCCCGGAGCTGTTTTTT; cdr3_aa: CASSLRDRGPELFF
d_call: NA; clone_size: NA; j_call: TRBJ2-2; v_call: TRBV7-6; cdr3_nt: TGTGCCAGCAGCCAGGCCCCGGAACCCGGGGAGCTGTTTTTT; cdr3_aa: CASSQAPEPGELFF
d_call: TRBD1; clone_size: NA; j_call: TRBJ2-1; v_call: TRBV30; cdr3_nt: TGTGCCTGGAGGAGGGACAGCTCCTACAATGAGCAGTTCTTC; cdr3_aa: CAWRRDSSYNEQFF
d_call: NA; clone_size: NA; j_call: TRBJ2-7; v_call: TRBV21-1; cdr3_nt: TGTGCCAGCCCCTACTTTAGCGAGCCCTACGAGCAGTACTTC; cdr3_aa: CASPYFSEPYEQYF
d_call: TRBD1; clone_size: NA; j_call: TRBJ1-4; v_call: TRBV6-5; cdr3_nt: TGTGCCAGCAGCCGGGGACAGGGGAATAAACTGTTTTTT; cdr3_aa: CASSRGQGNKLFF
d_call: TRBD1; clone_size: NA; j_call: TRBJ2-7; v_call: TRBV6-5; cdr3_nt: TGTGCCAGCAGTTACTCGCAACGACAGGGAATTTACGAGCAGTACTTC; cdr3_aa: CASSYSQRQGIYEQYF
d_call: NA; clone_size: NA; j_call: TRBJ1-1; v_call: TRBV28; cdr3_nt: TGTGCCAGCAGGGGAGTCACTGAAGCTTTCTTT; cdr3_aa: CASRGVTEAFF
d_call: TRBD1; clone_size: NA; j_call: TRBJ1-1; v_call: TRBV2; cdr3_nt: TGTGCCAGCACCAGACAGGGCACTGAAGCTTTCTTT; cdr3_aa: CASTRQGTEAFF
d_call: TRBD1; clone_size: NA; j_call: TRBJ1-3; v_call: TRBV29-1; cdr3_nt: TGCAGCGTTCGGGGGACAGGGGGGAGAAACACCATATATTTT; cdr3_aa: CSVRGTGGRNTIYF
d_call: TRBD1; clone_size: NA; j_call: TRBJ1-6; v_call: TRBV7-9; cdr3_nt: TGCGCCAGCAGCCTGGACAGGGTGGGCGGTTCACCCCTCCACTTT; cdr3_aa: CASSLDRVGGSPLHF
d_call: TRBD1; clone_size: NA; j_call: TRBJ2-2; v_call: TRBV4-1; cdr3_nt: TGCGCCAGCAGCCAGGACAGGGAGTTCACCGGGGAGCTGTTTTTT; cdr3_aa: CASSQDREFTGELFF
d_call: NA; clone_size: NA; j_call: TRBJ1-2; v_call: TRBV6-1; cdr3_nt: TGTGCCAGCAGTGAAGGGACAGAGAACTATGGCTACACCTTC; cdr3_aa: CASSEGTENYGYTF
d_call: NA; clone_size: NA; j_call: TRBJ1-5; v_call: TRBV21-1; cdr3_nt: TGTGCCAGCAGCAAACAGGGCGAGCCCCAGCATTTT; cdr3_aa: CASSKQGEPQHF
d_call: TRBD1; clone_size: NA; j_call: TRBJ2-6; v_call: TRBV5-6; cdr3_nt: TGTGCCAGCAGCTTCTATGCGGCAGGGGGCCTCTCTGGGGCCAACGTCCTGACTTTC; cdr3_aa: CASSFYAAGGLSGANVLTF
d_call: NA; clone_size: NA; j_call: TRBJ1-4; v_call: TRBV15; cdr3_nt: TGTGCCACCAGCAGAGATCCGGGGGAAAAACTGTTTTTT; cdr3_aa: CATSRDPGEKLFF
d_call: TRBD1; clone_size: NA; j_call: TRBJ2-7; v_call: TRBV6-1; cdr3_nt: TGTGCCAGCAGTCAGTGGGCCGACAGGGACGAGCAGTACTTC; cdr3_aa: CASSQWADRDEQYF
d_call: TRBD1; clone_size: NA; j_call: TRBJ1-1; v_call: TRBV29-1; cdr3_nt: TGCAGCGTGCCTTCGACAGGGGGTAGAATTACTGAAGCTTTCTTT; cdr3_aa: CSVPSTGGRITEAFF
d_call: NA; clone_size: once; j_call: TRBJ2-3; v_call: TRBV2; cdr3_nt: TGTGCCAGCAGAGCGACAGTCACAGATACGCAGTATTTT; cdr3_aa: CASRATVTDTQYF
d_call: NA; clone_size: NA; j_call: TRBJ2-1; v_call: TRBV7-9; cdr3_nt: TGTGCCAGCAGCTTAGCCGCCGGCAATGAGCAGTTCTTC; cdr3_aa: CASSLAAGNEQFF
d_call: NA; clone_size: NA; j_call: TRBJ1-6; v_call: TRBV9; cdr3_nt: TGTGCCAGCAGCGTAGGGGGCACCGGCTCCTATAATTCACCCCTCCACTTT; cdr3_aa: CASSVGGTGSYNSPLHF
d_call: NA; clone_size: NA; j_call: TRBJ1-2; v_call: TRBV6-1; cdr3_nt: TGTGCCAGCAGTGAACTTAGGAGTGGCTACACCTTC; cdr3_aa: CASSELRSGYTF
d_call: TRBD1; clone_size: NA; j_call: TRBJ2-7; v_call: TRBV15; cdr3_nt: TGTGCCACCAGCAGGGAGACAGGGCTCGAGCAGTACTTC; cdr3_aa: CATSRETGLEQYF
d_call: NA; clone_size: NA; j_call: TRBJ2-5; v_call: TRBV5-1; cdr3_nt: TGCGCCAGCAGCTTGGACGGAGGGTACCAAGAGACCCAGTACTTC; cdr3_aa: CASSLDGGYQETQYF
d_call: NA; clone_size: NA; j_call: TRBJ2-7; v_call: TRBV19; cdr3_nt: TGTGCCAGTAGTTCGCAGATGCAGGTTCCCGAGCAGTACTTC; cdr3_aa: CASSSQMQVPEQYF
d_call: TRBD1; clone_size: once; j_call: TRBJ2-1; v_call: TRBV19; cdr3_nt: TGTGCCAGTAGTCCGACAGGGGTCGAGCAGTTCTTC; cdr3_aa: CASSPTGVEQFF
d_call: NA; clone_size: NA; j_call: TRBJ2-1; v_call: TRBV27; cdr3_nt: TGTGCCAGCAGTTTAGGAGGGGCCGTCCATGAGCAGTTCTTC; cdr3_aa: CASSLGGAVHEQFF
d_call: NA; clone_size: NA; j_call: TRBJ2-5; v_call: TRBV9; cdr3_nt: TGTGCCAGCAGCGTAGCTGCGGGGGCCGTAGAGACCCAGTACTTC; cdr3_aa: CASSVAAGAVETQYF
d_call: TRBD1; clone_size: NA; j_call: TRBJ2-5; v_call: TRBV27; cdr3_nt: TGTGCCAGCAGCCTGGGACAGGGGGGATTCGGAGGGTATGCGCAGTACTTC; cdr3_aa: CASSLGQGGFGGYAQYF
d_call: TRBD1; clone_size: NA; j_call: TRBJ1-6; v_call: TRBV6-1; cdr3_nt: TGTGCCAGCAGGGGACAGGCTTATAATTCACCCCTCCACTTT; cdr3_aa: CASRGQAYNSPLHF
d_call: NA; clone_size: NA; j_call: TRBJ2-3; v_call: TRBV2; cdr3_nt: TGTGCCAGCAGTGACAACAGCCATACGCAGTATTTT; cdr3_aa: CASSDNSHTQYF
d_call: NA; clone_size: NA; j_call: TRBJ2-7; v_call: TRBV4-1; cdr3_nt: TGCGCCAGCAGCCAAGGGAGAGAGCAGTACTTC; cdr3_aa: CASSQGREQYF